Following are 14 T cell receptor beta chains from one sample sequenced in a study of chemoradiotherapy in HPV16-positive cancers. Method: immunoSEQ multiplex PCR; TCRdb's copy keeps in-frame clones and lacks some. The sample includes a few thousand clones, about two thirds seen only once; the top ten take less than 10%. The sample was tumor tissue, taken from a patient who underwent chemoradiotherapy. The receptors were gathered from a human donor with HPV-associated anogenital cancer.

This chain uses TRBV6-1 with TRBJ2-7; D uncertain. CDR3 size: 13 residues. Germline V gene sequence: CDR1 MNHNS, CDR2 SASEGT. V shed 6 bases and J shed 7 bases, with 16 bases lying between them. CDR3 loop: CASSQYHGSEQYF. CDR3 in DNA: TGTGCCAGCAGCCAGTATCACGGTTCGGAGCAGTACTTC.

The chain recombines TRBV7-2 with TRBJ2-3; tentatively, D is TRBD2 (5 bases). This CDR3 is 15 amino acids long. CDR1 and CDR2 (germline): SGHTA, FQGNSA. With 5 bases removed from V and 2 bases from J, the gap between germline ends came to 14 bases. The CDR3 protein is CASSPVGADTDTQYF. DNA of the CDR3: TGTGCCAGCAGCCCTGTCGGAGCGGACACAGATACGCAGTATTTT.

DNA of the CDR3: TGCAGTGCTTCTCCAGGGTCTCGGTTCTTC. Its translation is CSASPGSRFF. V usage is TRBV20-1 and J usage is TRBJ2-1; TRBD1 is a possible D gene (5 bases). The V and J ends lost 5 bases and 15 bases respectively, with 14 bases between them. Per germline, CDR1 DFQATT and CDR2 SNEGSKA (reference sequence). CDR3 length: 10 amino acids.

The V gene is TRBV18, the J gene TRBJ2-2, with TRBD2 identical over 8 bases. J gave up 1 base and V 6 bases, and 7 bases lay outside the gene matches. Germline V gene lookup returns CDR1 KGHSH and CDR2 LQKENI. The CDR3 runs to 16 residues. CDR3 amino acids: CASSQIAGRNTGELFF. CDR3 coding DNA: TGTGCCAGCTCTCAAATAGCGGGACGGAACACCGGGGAGCTGTTTTTT.

The V gene is TRBV28, the J gene TRBJ1-1, with D unresolved. The CDR3 contains 15 residues. Trimming removed 3 bases from V and 0 bases from J, with 11 bases in between. From germline, CDR1 is MDHEN and CDR2 SYDVKM. The CDR3 coding sequence is TGTGCCAGCAGTTTCTCCCCGGCGTTGAACACTGAAGCTTTCTTT. This sequence encodes CASSFSPALNTEAFF.

The rearrangement links TRBV10-3 to TRBJ2-7; D is possibly TRBD1 or TRBD2 (6 bases each). The CDR3 is 12 amino acids. Trimming pared 4 bases from V and 7 bases from J, leaving 11 bases between. Germline V gene data show CDR1 as ENHRY and CDR2 as SYGVKD. The CDR3 nucleotides read TGTGCCATCAGTGTGGGGGGCTGGGAGCAGTACTTC. Its translation is CAISVGGWEQYF.

This chain links TRBV18 with TRBJ1-2, with D tentatively TRBD1 (6 bases). V was trimmed by 3 bases and J by 5 bases, leaving 16 bases between them. Germline assignment: CDR1 KGHSH and CDR2 LQKENI. CDR3 size: 15 residues. The CDR3 DNA follows: TGTGCCAGCTCACCGTCGTCGGGGGCGCGGTATGGCTACACCTTC. This gives the protein CASSPSSGARYGYTF.

This clone was counted once. The chain couples TRBV18 to TRBJ1-5, with 7 positions matching TRBD1. The CDR3 consists of 16 residues. Unmatched junction bases numbered 9, after V lost 3 bases and J lost 4 bases. The germline V gene has CDR1 KGHSH and CDR2 LQKENI. CDR3 residues: CASSPRQGAPNQPQHF. CDR3 coding DNA: TGTGCCAGCTCACCGCGACAGGGAGCCCCGAATCAGCCCCAGCATTTT.

V is TRBV20-1 and J is TRBJ2-3; TRBD2 matches 7 bases. The CDR3 spans 11 residues. Germline CDR1 and CDR2: DFQATT and SNEGSKA (reference sequence). In DNA form, the CDR3 reads TGCAGGGGAGGGAGGGCAGATACGCAGTATTTT. It specifies CRGGRADTQYF.

This clone was observed a few times. The chain links TRBV6-5 to TRBJ2-5; 8 bases fit TRBD2. Losses at the gene ends were 2 bases for V and 5 bases for J; bases not matched to a gene: 7. CDR3 length: 15 residues. Germline CDR1 reads MNHEY; CDR2 reads SVGAGI. Here the CDR3 DNA reads TGTGCCAGCAGTTACGGACTAGCCGGGGGGGAGACCCAGTACTTC. Translating it yields CASSYGLAGGETQYF.

This clone has more than one count but fewer than ten. This chain links TRBV19 with TRBJ1-1; perhaps TRBD1 as D (5 bases). This CDR3 contains 15 residues. From germline, CDR1 is LNHDA and CDR2 SQIVND (reference sequence). V was clipped by 6 bases and J by 5 bases, with 19 bases between them. DNA for the CDR3: TGTGCCAGTAGCCCGGGACTGTTCCGCGAAACTGAAGCTTTCTTT. Its translation is CASSPGLFRETEAFF. The complete variable domain, with remaining parts taken from reference TRBV19 and TRBJ1-1, reads DGGITQSPKYLFRKEGQNVTLSCEQNLNHDAMYWYRQDPGQGLRLIYYSQIVNDFQKGDIAEGYSVSREKKESFPLTVTSAQKNPTAFYLCASSPGLFRETEAFFGQGTRLTVV.

This clone was observed a handful of times. The chain links TRBV7-6 to TRBJ2-2; D call uncertain. Trimming stripped 0 bases from V and 1 base from J, with 6 bases between. The CDR3 totals 15 residues. The germline CDR1 and CDR2 sequences are SGHVS and FNYEAQ. DNA of the CDR3: TGTGCCAGCAGCTTAGCGGGTGGGAACACCGGGGAGCTGTTTTTT. The encoded protein is CASSLAGGNTGELFF.

The CDR3 sequence is CASSRDRGHYNEQFF. CDR3 sequence (DNA): TGTGCCAGCAGTCGGGACAGGGGACACTACAATGAGCAGTTCTTC. The chain combines TRBV28 with TRBJ2-1; 10 bases map to TRBD1. The CDR3 covers 15 residues. The germline V gene has CDR1 MDHEN and CDR2 SYDVKM. V lost 5 bases to trimming and J lost 3 bases; unmatched junction nucleotides: 4.

This clone has a handful of counts. The gene calls are TRBV6-1 and TRBJ1-5, with unresolved D. The germline CDR1 and CDR2 sequences are MNHNS and SASEGT. Trimming cost V 3 bases and J 4 bases, with 1 base left between them. The CDR3 runs 11 residues. This CDR3 is CASSDNQPQHF. CDR3 DNA: TGTGCCAGCAGTGATAATCAGCCCCAGCATTTT.